This T cell receptor beta chain was retrieved from a study of vaccination effects on CD4 cells after COVID-19. The V gene lost 5 bases and the J gene lost 6 bases, with 14 bases spanning the gap. Germline-derived CDR1 and CDR2 are MNHEY and SMNVEV (reference sequence). CDR3 length: 13 amino acids. Sequencing in the ViraFEST assay came after antigen-specific CD4+ T cells had been expanded with viral peptide pools, which were used to stimulate PBMC. Around day 10 of culture, CD4+ T cells were separated out. Two-dose vaccination with either BNT162b2 or mRNA-1273 was given to the participants. Of note for this clone: Its antigen remains unidentified.

General study results and limits: Late after vaccination, infection- and vaccine-induced clones showed marked clonal contraction.

Repertoires were generated with immunoSEQ multiplex PCR, while TCRdb's copy carries only in-frame clones and drops some. Of over 60,000 clones in the sample, roughly 81% are singletons; the top ten hold about 1.4%. The sample in question was CD4+ T cells from PBMCs cultured with HCoV-229E spike peptides, obtained after COVID-19 vaccination. This TCR was recovered from a human donor who received a COVID-19 vaccine. The chain couples TRBV27 to TRBJ2-7; D call uncertain. The CDR3 DNA sequence: TGTGCCAGCAGTCCGCGTCGAAGTCTCGAGCAGTACGTC. Its protein product is CASSPRRSLEQYV.